This TCR beta chain stems from a study of vaccination effects on CD4 cells after COVID-19. About the research overall: Sample collection from two convalescent patients occurred 16 days and one week before vaccination.

Antigen-specific CD4+ T cells were expanded (with viral peptide pools) by the ViraFEST assay ahead of sequencing. Culturing for approximately 10 days preceded CD4+ T cell isolation. SARS-CoV-2 infection was confirmed by PCR in the person between March and December 2020. V lost 4 bases and J lost 3, with 12 bases in between. Germline V gene lookup returns CDR1 LGHNA and CDR2 YSLEER. The length of the CDR3 is 15 residues. For this clone: Its antigen is undetermined.

Profiling relied on immunoSEQ multiplex PCR, and the TCRdb table lists in-frame clones only, not all of them. This sample yields about 22,000 clones, of which over 70% are seen a single time; 30% to 45% belongs to the top ten. The chain recombines TRBV4-3 with TRBJ1-4; D possibly corresponds to TRBD1 (6 bases). Sequenced material: CD4+ T cells from PBMCs cultured with a peptide pool, taken before COVID-19 vaccination. This clonotype was sampled from a human donor who had a prior SARS-CoV-2 infection. The DNA for the CDR3 is TGCGCCAGCAGCCGAGTGACAGGACCTAATGAAAAACTGTTTTTT. It is translated as CASSRVTGPNEKLFF.